This T cell receptor beta chain is from a study of cytomegalovirus exposure and HLA in healthy donors. Those who donated were healthy bone marrow donors. PCR used 60 Vbeta primers and 13 Jbeta primers. Measured with immunoSEQ multiplex PCR; TCRdb has only the in-frame clones, and not every one. The data show about 180,000 clones, roughly 85% seen once. Only one count was recorded for this clone. The CDR3 runs to 14 residues. V shed 0 bases and J 13 bases; nucleotides not matched to a gene: 6. Germline CDR1 and CDR2: SGDLS and YYNGEE. Material for sequencing was PBMCs. The rearrangement links TRBV9 to TRBJ2-1; 11 bases match TRBD2. The TCR was taken from a woman between 40 and 55 years old in good health and CMV-seronegative. The CDR3 DNA is TGTGCCAGCAGCGTAGAACTAGCGGGAGTTAGTCAGTTCTTC. Protein product: CASSVELAGVSQFF. The variable domain in full, with the rest retrieved from reference TRBV9 and TRBJ2-1, is DSGVTQTPKHLITATGQRVTLRCSPRSGDLSVYWYQQSLDQGLQFLIQYYNGEERAKGNILERFSAQQFPDLHSELNLSSLELGDSALYFCASSVELAGVSQFFGPGTRLTVL.